This T cell receptor beta chain was sequenced during a study of T cell repertoires in cytomegalovirus infection. TCRdb independently ran MiXCR on the reads; one entry per CDR3 protein. The sample lists about 110,000 distinct CDR3 sequences; more than 30% were seen once. There are a few counts of this clonotype. What it binds is unknown. Study outcomes and limitations: The study identified carriers of CMV plus the relevant HLA from cumulative public TCR beta family frequency.

Trimming stripped 5 bases from V and 1 base from J, with 11 bases between. Germline CDR1 SGHVS, CDR2 FNYEAQ. The CDR3 totals 14 residues. The genes are TRBV7-6 and TRBJ1-1, with a tentative D call TRBD1 (6 bases). The specimen comprised CD8+ T cells from cultured PBMCs, sampled from culture after CMV antigen stimulation. This receptor was identified in a human donor in good health (CMV status not recorded). Some clones in this sample may be carry-over from other donors' samples. The CDR3 protein is CASSPQGWNTEAFF. CDR3 DNA: TGTGCCAGCAGCCCACAGGGATGGAACACTGAAGCTTTCTTT.